This T cell receptor beta chain stems from a study of cytomegalovirus exposure and HLA in healthy donors. Across the study: Clustering assigned over 70% of the approximately 370 genotyped donors to the Caucasian-associated ancestry cluster.

The study ran its PCR with 60 Vbeta and 13 Jbeta primers. The method was immunoSEQ multiplex PCR; TCRdb's version includes in-frame clones alone and lacks a portion of them. The data show about 140,000 clones, approximately 80% seen once. Everyone who donated was a healthy bone marrow donor. Germline CDR1 and CDR2: SGHRS and YFSETQ. This CDR3 is 15 amino acids long. The V and J ends lost 4 bases and 5 bases respectively, with 16 bases between them. The receptor was isolated from a woman aged 40 to 49 in good health and CMV-seronegative. The sequenced material came from PBMCs. This chain joins TRBV5-1 and TRBJ2-1; a weak D match, TRBD2 (6 bases). The CDR3 coding sequence is TGCGCCAGCAGCCCCAGGAGGGAGGACCACAATGAGCAGTTCTTC. This gives the protein CASSPRREDHNEQFF. The full variable domain, its missing parts supplied by reference TRBV5-1 and TRBJ2-1, is KAGVTQTPRYLIKTRGQQVTLSCSPISGHRSVSWYQQTPGQGLQFLFEYFSETQRNKGNFPGRFSGRQFSNSRSEMNVSTLELGDSALYLCASSPRREDHNEQFFGPGTRLTVL.